The present T cell receptor (beta chain) was sequenced within a study of T cell responses to AZD1222 COVID-19 vaccine. Germline CDR1 reads SEHNR; CDR2 reads FQNEAQ (reference sequence). V was trimmed by 5 bases and J by 4 bases, leaving 12 bases between them. The length of the CDR3 is 14 residues. Notes on the study in general: Spike-specific TCR breadth and depth both grew after two AZD1222 doses. Possibly, clonal diversity was underestimated; donors were largely white British and included more females.

Details on this clone: What it binds is unknown.

The protocol was immunoSEQ multiplex PCR, while the TCRdb copy is restricted to in-frame clones and leaves out a portion. The sample has approximately 100,000 clones, under 90% seen once. The clonotype comes from an adult in good health. The chain carries TRBV7-9 and TRBJ1-5; D possibly corresponds to TRBD1 (5 bases). The material was peripheral blood, obtained on day 0 of MenACWY control vaccination. This chain's CDR3 is CASSLGHSNQPQHF. CDR3 nucleotides: TGTGCCAGCAGCCTAGGACACTCAAATCAGCCCCAGCATTTT.